These T cell receptor beta chains were read from a single sample in a study of CD8+CD57+ T cells in acquired aplastic anemia. TCRdb analysed the reads with MiXCR anew, one entry per CDR3 protein. In the table there are around 150,000 distinct CDR3 sequences, around 75% of which are singletons. Sequenced material: sorted CD4+, CD8+, or CD8+CD57+ T cells (not recorded which) from PBMCs. The receptors were sampled from a human donor with aplastic anemia. CDR3s include the opening cysteine and the closing phenylalanine or tryptophan. D genes are given only for firm matches. Size tells how often a clone was seen (once, few, many) or the class of an expanded clone, and some rows leave it out.

clone_size	v_call	d_call	j_call	cdr3_aa	cdr3_nt
-	TRBV7-8	TRBD2	TRBJ2-3	CATSAAGGPDTQYF	TGTGCCACCAGTGCGGCGGGGGGGCCTGATACGCAGTATTTT
once	TRBV6-2/TRBV6-3	-	TRBJ2-7	CASSYGMGRLHEQYF	TGTGCCAGCAGTTACGGCATGGGTCGCCTCCACGAGCAGTACTTC
-	TRBV5-6	-	TRBJ2-1	CASSDGSSYEQFF	TGTGCCAGCAGCGACGGAAGCTCCTACGAGCAGTTCTTC
-	TRBV4-1	TRBD2	TRBJ2-7	CASSGSGAYEQYF	TGCGCCAGCAGCGGCAGCGGGGCCTACGAGCAGTACTTC
-	TRBV9	TRBD2	TRBJ2-1	CASSRDYRYNEQFF	TGTGCCAGCAGCCGGGACTACCGGTACAATGAGCAGTTCTTC
-	TRBV20-1	-	TRBJ2-7	CSARRESSYEQYF	TGCAGTGCTAGGAGGGAGAGCTCCTACGAGCAGTACTTC
-	TRBV29-1	-	TRBJ1-2	CSVVRAANYGYTF	TGCAGCGTTGTACGGGCAGCTAACTATGGCTACACCTTC
-	TRBV10-3	TRBD1	TRBJ2-3	CAISLTGTGGTDTQYF	TGTGCCATCAGCCTTACCGGGACAGGGGGCACAGATACGCAGTATTTT
few	TRBV9	-	TRBJ1-1	CASSVEAETEAFF	TGTGCCAGCAGCGTAGAGGCGGAGACTGAAGCTTTCTTT
-	TRBV7-6	-	TRBJ1-1	CASSLGGWDVMMNTEAFF	TGTGCCAGCAGCTTAGGGGGCTGGGACGTGATGATGAACACTGAAGCTTTCTTT
-	TRBV20-1	TRBD2	TRBJ2-3	CSARARTSGSNTQYF	TGCAGTGCTAGAGCTAGGACTAGCGGGAGTAATACGCAGTATTTT
-	TRBV9	TRBD2	TRBJ2-5	CASSVGVSGRLGETQYF	TGTGCCAGCAGCGTTGGGGTCAGCGGGAGGTTAGGTGAGACCCAGTACTTC
-	TRBV9	-	TRBJ2-7	CASSQDVPYEQYF	TGTGCCAGCAGCCAAGATGTCCCCTACGAGCAGTACTTC
-	TRBV6-6	-	TRBJ1-6	CASGPDSPGGSPLHF	TGTGCCAGCGGCCCGGACAGTCCCGGCGGTTCACCCCTCCACTTT
-	TRBV7-6	TRBD2	TRBJ2-3	CASSFGLSGSTTDTQYF	TGTGCCAGCAGCTTTGGCCTAAGCGGGAGCACCACAGATACGCAGTATTTT
-	TRBV15	-	TRBJ2-1	CATRGSQPGVNEQFF	TGTGCCACCAGAGGCAGCCAACCAGGGGTCAATGAGCAGTTCTTC
-	TRBV6-4	-	TRBJ1-1	CASSAVMGNTEAFF	TGTGCCAGCAGTGCCGTGATGGGGAACACTGAAGCTTTCTTT
-	TRBV20-1	TRBD2	TRBJ2-1	CSARGAAGGYNEQFF	TGCAGTGCTAGAGGGGCAGCGGGAGGGTACAATGAGCAGTTCTTC
-	TRBV10-3	-	TRBJ1-2	CAISEEEGGFLGYTF	TGTGCCATCAGTGAAGAGGAAGGGGGGTTTCTTGGCTACACCTTC
-	TRBV5-1	-	TRBJ1-2	CASSLMPSDYGYTF	TGCGCCAGCAGCTTAATGCCCTCAGACTATGGCTACACCTTC
-	TRBV7-9	TRBD1	TRBJ1-5	CASSLGQGSQPQHF	TGTGCCAGCAGCCTCGGACAGGGTAGTCAGCCCCAGCATTTT
-	TRBV10-2	TRBD2	TRBJ2-1	CASRKTKRGTNEQFF	TGCGCCAGCAGGAAAACTAAGCGGGGGACGAATGAGCAGTTCTTC
-	TRBV20-1	TRBD1	TRBJ2-7	CSAQRGQGAYEQYF	TGCAGTGCTCAGCGCGGACAGGGGGCATACGAGCAGTACTTC
-	TRBV9	-	TRBJ2-2	CASSVDWGDGELFF	TGTGCCAGCAGCGTAGATTGGGGCGACGGGGAGCTGTTTTTT
-	TRBV5-5	TRBD2	TRBJ2-1	CASSYGGAGGRYNEQFF	TGTGCCAGCAGTTACGGGGGGGCAGGAGGGCGTTACAATGAGCAGTTCTTC
once	TRBV12-3/TRBV12-4	-	TRBJ1-2	CASSRTLSTKEGYTF	TGTGCCAGCAGTCGGACACTCTCTACCAAGGAGGGCTACACCTTC
-	TRBV19	-	TRBJ2-2	CASSIIGSGELFF	TGTGCCAGTAGTATTATAGGGTCCGGGGAGCTGTTTTTT
-	TRBV19	TRBD1	TRBJ2-5	CASSIYRQGETQYF	TGTGCCAGTAGTATCTACCGACAGGGAGAGACCCAGTACTTC
-	TRBV20-1	TRBD1	TRBJ2-7	CSGSDRANTRYEQYF	TGCAGTGGGTCGGACAGGGCTAATACGCGGTACGAGCAGTACTTC
few	TRBV2	-	TRBJ2-7	CASKSPGNEQYF	TGTGCCAGCAAGAGCCCGGGTAACGAGCAGTACTTC
many	TRBV6-4	-	TRBJ2-6	CASSGTGSSGANVLTF	TGTGCCAGCAGCGGAACAGGGAGCTCTGGGGCCAACGTCCTGACTTTC
many	TRBV2	-	TRBJ2-1	CASSDVGRSATDEQFF	TGTGCCAGCAGTGACGTCGGGCGTTCGGCCACGGATGAGCAGTTCTTC
medium-sized	TRBV10-3	-	TRBJ1-3	CPMGGGKAGNTIYF	TGTCCCATGGGGGGGGGCAAGGCTGGAAACACCATATATTTT
-	TRBV29-1	-	TRBJ1-1	CSSLVADPNWNTEAFF	TGCAGCAGTTTAGTAGCAGACCCAAATTGGAACACTGAAGCTTTCTTT
few	TRBV7-8	-	TRBJ2-7	CASSTGGAREQYF	TGTGCCAGCAGCACCGGGGGCGCGCGGGAGCAGTACTTC
few	TRBV13	TRBD1	TRBJ2-1	CASSFGPGGNEQFF	TGTGCCAGCAGCTTTGGGCCAGGGGGCAATGAGCAGTTCTTC
-	TRBV12-3/TRBV12-4	-	TRBJ1-2	CASSQGFDYGYTF	TGTGCCAGCAGCCAGGGGTTCGACTATGGCTACACCTTC
-	TRBV10-1	-	TRBJ2-3	CASSEEWNTDTQYF	TGCGCCAGCAGTGAGGAGTGGAACACAGATACGCAGTATTTT
-	TRBV5-1	-	TRBJ2-5	CASSLEVGRETQYF	TGCGCCAGCAGCTTGGAAGTGGGTAGGGAGACCCAGTACTTC
-	TRBV20-1	-	TRBJ2-5	CSARVAGQETQYF	TGCAGTGCTAGAGTCGCAGGCCAAGAGACCCAGTACTTC
-	TRBV9	TRBD1	TRBJ1-6	CASSAYGTGGSPLHF	TGTGCCAGCAGCGCCTACGGGACAGGTGGTTCACCCCTCCACTTT
-	TRBV10-3	-	TRBJ1-5	CAISVEPTNQPQHF	TGTGCCATCAGTGTGGAACCGACAAATCAGCCCCAGCATTTT
many	TRBV11-3	-	TRBJ2-1	CASSLELGEQFF	TGTGCCAGCAGCTTAGAGCTCGGGGAGCAGTTCTTC
-	TRBV2	TRBD2	TRBJ2-3	CASSKTSGLAGTDTQYF	TGTGCCAGCAGTAAAACCTCAGGACTAGCGGGCACAGATACGCAGTATTTT
-	TRBV10-3	-	TRBJ1-1	CAISDNSASEAFF	TGTGCCATCAGTGACAATTCGGCGAGTGAAGCTTTCTTT
many	TRBV20-1	-	TRBJ2-6	CSALLVTGSGANVLTF	TGCAGTGCCCTACTTGTGACAGGCTCTGGGGCCAACGTCCTGACTTTC
-	TRBV5-6	-	TRBJ2-5	CASSLGQSETQYF	TGTGCCAGCAGCTTGGGACAATCGGAGACCCAGTACTTC
-	TRBV5-1	-	TRBJ1-2	CASSLGDNNYGYTF	TGCGCCAGCAGCCTCGGGGACAACAACTATGGCTACACCTTC
-	TRBV29-1	TRBD2	TRBJ2-3	CSVEGRGEVDTQYF	TGCAGCGTTGAAGGGCGGGGGGAGGTAGATACGCAGTATTTT
-	TRBV2	-	TRBJ2-3	CASSETGDSTDTQYF	TGTGCCAGCAGTGAGACGGGAGACAGCACAGATACGCAGTATTTT
-	TRBV24-1	TRBD2	TRBJ2-1	CATSDFLAGDANEQFF	TGTGCCACCAGTGATTTCCTAGCGGGGGACGCGAATGAGCAGTTCTTC